The count of the clone carrying this TCR beta chain is one. The target antigen is unknown. This CDR3 contains 14 residues. V was clipped by 8 bases and J by 1 base; unmatched bases: 4. Germline CDR1 and CDR2: ENHRY and SYGVKD. These data originate in a study of regulatory T cells. Amplification used 52 TRBV primers and 13 TRBJ primers. Method: immunoSEQ multiplex PCR; TCRdb's copy keeps in-frame clones and lacks some. Found here are around 17,000 clones, roughly 88% of them singletons; the top ten hold roughly 8%. Study-wide results and caveats: In CD3G-deficient patients, conventional CD4+ T cells were enriched for hydrophobic CDR3 residues at positions 6 and 7. Skewed V and J usage and few unique V-J pairs marked patient repertoires, most in Tregs.

Patients aged 2 to 39 years had fewer naive T cells. CD4+ T cells were divided by sorting: CD25-high CD127-low Tregs, CD25-low CD127-high conventional cells. The receptor was derived from a person under 45 with CD3G deficiency. The specimen sequenced was conventional CD4+ T cells sorted from blood. The genes are TRBV10-3 and TRBJ2-3, with 9 bases fitting TRBD1. The CDR3 loop reads CAIGTGYGTDTQYF. The CDR3 DNA follows: TGTGCCATCGGGACAGGGTACGGCACAGATACGCAGTATTTT.